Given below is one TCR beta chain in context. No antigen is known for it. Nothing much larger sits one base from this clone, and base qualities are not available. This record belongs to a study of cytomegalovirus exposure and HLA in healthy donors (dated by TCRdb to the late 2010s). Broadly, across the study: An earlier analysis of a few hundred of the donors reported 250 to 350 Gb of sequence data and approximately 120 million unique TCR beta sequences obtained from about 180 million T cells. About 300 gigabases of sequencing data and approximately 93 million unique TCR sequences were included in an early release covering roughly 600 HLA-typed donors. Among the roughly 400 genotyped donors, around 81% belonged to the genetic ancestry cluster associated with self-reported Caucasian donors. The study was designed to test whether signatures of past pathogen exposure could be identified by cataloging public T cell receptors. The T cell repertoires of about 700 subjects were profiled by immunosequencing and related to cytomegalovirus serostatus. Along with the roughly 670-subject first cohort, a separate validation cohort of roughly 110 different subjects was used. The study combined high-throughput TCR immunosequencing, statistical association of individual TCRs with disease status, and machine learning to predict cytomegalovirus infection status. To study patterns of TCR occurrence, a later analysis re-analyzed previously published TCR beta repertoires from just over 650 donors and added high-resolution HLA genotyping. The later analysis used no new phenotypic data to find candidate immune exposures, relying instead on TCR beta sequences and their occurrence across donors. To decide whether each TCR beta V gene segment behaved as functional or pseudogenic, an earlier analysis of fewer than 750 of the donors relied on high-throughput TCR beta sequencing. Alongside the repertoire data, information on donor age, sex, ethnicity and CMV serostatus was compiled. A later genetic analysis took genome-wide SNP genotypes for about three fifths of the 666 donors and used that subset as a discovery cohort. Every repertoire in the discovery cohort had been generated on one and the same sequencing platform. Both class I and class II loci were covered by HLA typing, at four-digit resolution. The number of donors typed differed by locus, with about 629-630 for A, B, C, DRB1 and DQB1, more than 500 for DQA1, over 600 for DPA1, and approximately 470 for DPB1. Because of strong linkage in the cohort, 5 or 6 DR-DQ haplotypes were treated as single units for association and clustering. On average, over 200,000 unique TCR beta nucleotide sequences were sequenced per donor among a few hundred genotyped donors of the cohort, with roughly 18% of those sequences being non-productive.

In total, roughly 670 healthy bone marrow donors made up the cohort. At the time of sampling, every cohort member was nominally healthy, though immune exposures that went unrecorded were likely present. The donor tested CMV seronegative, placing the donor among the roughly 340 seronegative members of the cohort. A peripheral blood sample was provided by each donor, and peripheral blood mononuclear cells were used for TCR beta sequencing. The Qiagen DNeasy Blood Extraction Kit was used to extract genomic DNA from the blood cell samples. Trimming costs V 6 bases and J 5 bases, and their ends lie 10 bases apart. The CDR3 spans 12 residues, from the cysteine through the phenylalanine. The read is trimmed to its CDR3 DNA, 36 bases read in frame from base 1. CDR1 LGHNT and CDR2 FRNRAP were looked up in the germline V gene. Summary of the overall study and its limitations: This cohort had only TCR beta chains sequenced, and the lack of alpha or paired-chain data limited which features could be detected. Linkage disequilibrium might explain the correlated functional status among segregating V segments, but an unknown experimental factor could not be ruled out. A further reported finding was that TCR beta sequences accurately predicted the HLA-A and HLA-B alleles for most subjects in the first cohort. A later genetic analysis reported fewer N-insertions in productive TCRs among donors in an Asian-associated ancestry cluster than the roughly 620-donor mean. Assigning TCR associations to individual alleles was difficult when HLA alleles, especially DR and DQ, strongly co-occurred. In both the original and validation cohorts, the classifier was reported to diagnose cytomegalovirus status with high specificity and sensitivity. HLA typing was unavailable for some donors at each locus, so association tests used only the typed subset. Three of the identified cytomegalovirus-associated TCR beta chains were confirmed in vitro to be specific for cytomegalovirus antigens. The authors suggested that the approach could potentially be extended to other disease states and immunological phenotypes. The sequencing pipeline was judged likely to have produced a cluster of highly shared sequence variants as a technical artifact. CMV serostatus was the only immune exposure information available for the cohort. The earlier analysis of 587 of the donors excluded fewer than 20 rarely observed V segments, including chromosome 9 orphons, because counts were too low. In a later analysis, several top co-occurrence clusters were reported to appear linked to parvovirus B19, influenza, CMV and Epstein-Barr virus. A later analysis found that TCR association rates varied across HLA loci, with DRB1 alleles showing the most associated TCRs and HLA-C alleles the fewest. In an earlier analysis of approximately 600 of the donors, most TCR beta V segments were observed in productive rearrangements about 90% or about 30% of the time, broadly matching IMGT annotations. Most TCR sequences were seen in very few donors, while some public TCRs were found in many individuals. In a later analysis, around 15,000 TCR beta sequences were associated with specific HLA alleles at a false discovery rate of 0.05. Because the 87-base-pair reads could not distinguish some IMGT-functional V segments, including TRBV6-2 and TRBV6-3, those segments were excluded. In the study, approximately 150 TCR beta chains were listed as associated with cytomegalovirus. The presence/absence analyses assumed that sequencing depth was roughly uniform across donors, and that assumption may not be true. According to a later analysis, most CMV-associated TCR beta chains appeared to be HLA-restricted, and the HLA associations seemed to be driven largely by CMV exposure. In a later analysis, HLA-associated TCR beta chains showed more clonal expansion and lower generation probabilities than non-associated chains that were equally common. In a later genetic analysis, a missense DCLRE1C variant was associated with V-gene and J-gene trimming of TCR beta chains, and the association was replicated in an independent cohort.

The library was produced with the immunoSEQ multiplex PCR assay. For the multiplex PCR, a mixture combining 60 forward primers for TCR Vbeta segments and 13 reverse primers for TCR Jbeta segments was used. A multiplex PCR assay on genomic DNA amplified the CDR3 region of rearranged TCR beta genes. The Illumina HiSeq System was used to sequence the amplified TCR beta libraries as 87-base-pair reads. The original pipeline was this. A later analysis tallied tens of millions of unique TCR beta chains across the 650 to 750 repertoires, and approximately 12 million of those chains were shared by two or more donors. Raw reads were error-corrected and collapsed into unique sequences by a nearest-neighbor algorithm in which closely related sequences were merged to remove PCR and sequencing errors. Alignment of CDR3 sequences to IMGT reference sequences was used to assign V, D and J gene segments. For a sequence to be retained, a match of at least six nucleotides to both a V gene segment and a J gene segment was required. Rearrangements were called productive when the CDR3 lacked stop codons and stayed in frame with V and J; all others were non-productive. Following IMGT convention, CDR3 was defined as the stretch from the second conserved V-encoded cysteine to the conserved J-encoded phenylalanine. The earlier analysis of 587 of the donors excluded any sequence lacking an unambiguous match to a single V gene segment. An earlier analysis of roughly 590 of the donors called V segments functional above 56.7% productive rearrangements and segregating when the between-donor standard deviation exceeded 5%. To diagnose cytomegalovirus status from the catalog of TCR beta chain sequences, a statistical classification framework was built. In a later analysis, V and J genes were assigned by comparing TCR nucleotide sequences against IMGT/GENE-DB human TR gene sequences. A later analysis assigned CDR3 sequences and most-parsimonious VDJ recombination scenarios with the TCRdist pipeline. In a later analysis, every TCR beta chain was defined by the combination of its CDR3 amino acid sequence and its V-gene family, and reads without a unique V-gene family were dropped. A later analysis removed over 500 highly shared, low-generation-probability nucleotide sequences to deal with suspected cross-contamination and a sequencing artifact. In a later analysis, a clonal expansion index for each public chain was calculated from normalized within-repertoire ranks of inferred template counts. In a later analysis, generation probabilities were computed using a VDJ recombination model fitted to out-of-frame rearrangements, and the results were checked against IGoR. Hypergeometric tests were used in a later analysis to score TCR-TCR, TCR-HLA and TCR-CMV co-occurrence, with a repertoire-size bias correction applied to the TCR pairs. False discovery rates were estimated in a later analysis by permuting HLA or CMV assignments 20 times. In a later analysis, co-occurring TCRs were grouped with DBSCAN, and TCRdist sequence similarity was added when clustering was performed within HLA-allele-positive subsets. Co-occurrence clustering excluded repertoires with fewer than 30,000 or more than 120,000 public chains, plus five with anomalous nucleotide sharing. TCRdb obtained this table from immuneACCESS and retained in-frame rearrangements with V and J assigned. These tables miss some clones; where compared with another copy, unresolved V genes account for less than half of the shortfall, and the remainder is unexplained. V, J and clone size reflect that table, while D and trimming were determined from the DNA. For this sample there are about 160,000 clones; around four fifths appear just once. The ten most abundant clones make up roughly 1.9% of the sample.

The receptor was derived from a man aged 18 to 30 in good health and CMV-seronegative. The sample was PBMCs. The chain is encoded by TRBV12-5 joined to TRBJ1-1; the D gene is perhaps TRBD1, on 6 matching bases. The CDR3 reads CASGSGVTEAFF. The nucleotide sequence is TGTGCTAGTGGGTCAGGGGTTACTGAAGCTTTCTTT. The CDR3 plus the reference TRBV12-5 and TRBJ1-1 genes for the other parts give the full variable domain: DARVTQTPRHKVTEMGQEVTMRCQPILGHNTVFWYRQTMMQGLELLAYFRNRAPLDDSGMPKDRFSAEMPDATLATLKIQPSEPRDSAVYFCASGSGVTEAFFGQGTRLTVV.